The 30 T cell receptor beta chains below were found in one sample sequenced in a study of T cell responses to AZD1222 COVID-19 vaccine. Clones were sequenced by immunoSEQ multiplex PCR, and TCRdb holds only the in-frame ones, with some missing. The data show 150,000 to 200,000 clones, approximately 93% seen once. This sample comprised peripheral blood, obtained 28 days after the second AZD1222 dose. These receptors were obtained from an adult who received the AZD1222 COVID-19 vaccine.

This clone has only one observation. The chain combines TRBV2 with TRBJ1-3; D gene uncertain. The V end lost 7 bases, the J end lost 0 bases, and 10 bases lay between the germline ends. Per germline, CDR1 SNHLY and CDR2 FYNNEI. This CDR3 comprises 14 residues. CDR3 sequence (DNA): TGTGCCAGCAAAAAAACGGTCTCTGGAAACACCATATATTTT. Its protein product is CASKKTVSGNTIYF.

The CDR3 nucleotides are TGTGCCAGCAGCTTACCCGGGCCCTCCTACGAGCAGTACTTC. Protein sequence: CASSLPGPSYEQYF. This chain connects TRBV5-4 to TRBJ2-7; D uncertain. The CDR3 is 14 amino acids. Trimming took off 2 bases at V and 0 bases at J, with 9 bases between the two ends. The germline V gene encodes CDR1 SGHNT and CDR2 YYREEE (reference sequence).

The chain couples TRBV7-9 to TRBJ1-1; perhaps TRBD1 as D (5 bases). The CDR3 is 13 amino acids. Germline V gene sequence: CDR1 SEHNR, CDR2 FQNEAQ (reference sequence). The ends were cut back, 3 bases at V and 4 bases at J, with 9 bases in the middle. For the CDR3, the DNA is TGTGCCAGCAGCTTCCCCAGGGCCACTGAAGCTTTCTTT. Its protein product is CASSFPRATEAFF.

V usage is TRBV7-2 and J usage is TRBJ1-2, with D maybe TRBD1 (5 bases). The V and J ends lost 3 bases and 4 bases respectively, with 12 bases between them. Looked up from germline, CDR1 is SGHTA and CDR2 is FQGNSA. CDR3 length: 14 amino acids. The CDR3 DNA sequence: TGTGCCAGCAGCTTGGGGACGACCTCCTATGGCTACACCTTC. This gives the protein CASSLGTTSYGYTF.

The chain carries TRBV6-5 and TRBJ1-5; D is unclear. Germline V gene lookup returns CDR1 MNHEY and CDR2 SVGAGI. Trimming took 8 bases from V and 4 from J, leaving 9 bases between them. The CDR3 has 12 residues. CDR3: CASEGENQPQHF. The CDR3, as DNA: TGTGCCAGCGAGGGCGAAAATCAGCCCCAGCATTTT.

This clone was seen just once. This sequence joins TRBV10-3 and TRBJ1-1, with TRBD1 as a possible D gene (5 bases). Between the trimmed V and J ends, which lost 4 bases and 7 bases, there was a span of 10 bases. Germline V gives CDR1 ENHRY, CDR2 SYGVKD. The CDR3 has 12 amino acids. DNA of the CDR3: TGTGCCATCAGTGGGCAGGGCTTTGAAGCTTTCTTT. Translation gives CAISGQGFEAFF.

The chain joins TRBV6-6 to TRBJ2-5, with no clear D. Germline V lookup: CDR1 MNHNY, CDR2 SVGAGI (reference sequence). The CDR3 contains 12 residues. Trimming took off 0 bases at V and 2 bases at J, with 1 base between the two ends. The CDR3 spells CASSYSQETQYF. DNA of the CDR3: TGTGCCAGCAGTTACTCTCAAGAGACCCAGTACTTC.

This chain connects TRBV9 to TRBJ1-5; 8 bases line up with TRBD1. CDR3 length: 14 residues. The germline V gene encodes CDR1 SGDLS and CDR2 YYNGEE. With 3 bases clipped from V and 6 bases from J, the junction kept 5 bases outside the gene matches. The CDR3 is CASSGQGNGQPQHF. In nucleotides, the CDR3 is TGTGCCAGCAGCGGACAGGGGAATGGTCAGCCCCAGCATTTT.

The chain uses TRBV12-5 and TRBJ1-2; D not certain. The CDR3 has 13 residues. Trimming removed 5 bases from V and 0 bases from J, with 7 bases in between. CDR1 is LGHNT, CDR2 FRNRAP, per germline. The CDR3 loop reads CASGEGTNYGYTF. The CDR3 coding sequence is TGTGCTAGTGGTGAGGGTACTAACTATGGCTACACCTTC.

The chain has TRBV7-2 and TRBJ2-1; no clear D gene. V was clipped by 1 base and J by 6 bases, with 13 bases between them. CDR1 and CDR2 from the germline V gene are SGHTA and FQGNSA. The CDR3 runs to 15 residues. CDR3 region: CASSLDGRRVNEQFF. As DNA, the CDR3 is TGTGCCAGCAGCTTAGACGGGCGACGGGTCAATGAGCAGTTCTTC.

The CDR3 DNA follows: TGTGCCAGCAGCCAAGAAAGGGGTTCCTACGAGCAGTACTTC. Translating gives CASSQERGSYEQYF. V gene TRBV4-2 combines with J gene TRBJ2-7, with D tentatively TRBD1 (5 bases). The ends were cut back, 0 bases at V and 1 base at J, with 7 bases in the middle. The CDR3 runs 14 residues. The germline V gene has CDR1 LGHNA and CDR2 YNFKEQ.

For the CDR3, the DNA is TGTGCCAGTAGTACCCTCACAGGGATGGGTCAGCCCCAGCATTTT. Its translation: CASSTLTGMGQPQHF. J is TRBJ1-5 and V is TRBV19; D is possibly TRBD1 (6 bases). V lost 4 bases, J lost 6 bases, and 16 bases lay in between. The CDR3 is made up of 15 amino acids. The V gene's germline CDR1 is LNHDA and CDR2 SQIVND (reference sequence).

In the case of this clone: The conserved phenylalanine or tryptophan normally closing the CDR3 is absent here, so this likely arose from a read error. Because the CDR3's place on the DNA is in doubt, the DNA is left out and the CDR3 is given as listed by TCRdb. CDR3 sequence: CATSRGEGTHNSI. The chain joins TRBV15 to TRBJ2-7. The CDR3 spans 13 amino acids, including both terminal residues. Germline V gene sequence: CDR1 LNHNV, CDR2 YYDKDF (reference sequence).

In nucleotides, the CDR3 is TGTGCTAGTGGTTTGGTACTGGGACAGTCCTACGAGCAGTACTTC. Amino acids: CASGLVLGQSYEQYF. The V call is TRBV12-5, the J call TRBJ2-7; 7 bases match TRBD1. The germline V gene encodes CDR1 LGHNT and CDR2 FRNRAP. The CDR3 is made up of 15 amino acids. V shed 0 bases, J shed 1 base, and the junction held 3 bases outside the gene matches. The full variable domain, in which reference TRBV12-5 and TRBJ2-7 provide the parts outside the CDR3, is DARVTQTPRHKVTEMGQEVTMRCQPILGHNTVFWYRQTMMQGLELLAYFRNRAPLDDSGMPKDRFSAEMPDATLATLKIQPSEPRDSAVYFCASGLVLGQSYEQYFGPGTRLTVT.

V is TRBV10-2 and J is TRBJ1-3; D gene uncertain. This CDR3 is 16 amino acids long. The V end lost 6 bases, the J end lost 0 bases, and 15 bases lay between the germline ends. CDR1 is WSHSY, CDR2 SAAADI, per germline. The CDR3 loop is CASSRSGSSSGNTIYF. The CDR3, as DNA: TGCGCCAGCAGCCGAAGCGGTAGCAGCTCTGGAAACACCATATATTTT.

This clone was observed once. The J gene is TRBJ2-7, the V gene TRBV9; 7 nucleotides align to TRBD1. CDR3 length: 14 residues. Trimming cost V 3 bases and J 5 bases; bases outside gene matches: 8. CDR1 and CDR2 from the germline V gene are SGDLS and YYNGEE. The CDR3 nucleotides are TGTGCCAGCAGCGCTACGGGACAGCCTAACGAGCAGTACTTC. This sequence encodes CASSATGQPNEQYF.

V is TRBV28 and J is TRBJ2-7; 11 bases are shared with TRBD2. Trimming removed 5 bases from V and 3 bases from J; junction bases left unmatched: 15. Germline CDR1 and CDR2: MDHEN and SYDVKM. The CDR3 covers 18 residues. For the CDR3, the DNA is TGTGCCAGCAGTAAGGGACTAGCGGTACCTTTATCTATCTACGAGCAGTACTTC. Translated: CASSKGLAVPLSIYEQYF. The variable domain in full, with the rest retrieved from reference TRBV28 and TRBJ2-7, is DVKVTQSSRYLVKRTGEKVFLECVQDMDHENMFWYRQDPGLGLRLIYFSYDVKMKEKGDIPEGYSVSREKKERFSLILESASTNQTSMYLCASSKGLAVPLSIYEQYFGPGTRLTVT.

This chain's CDR3 is CASSLTGNTEAFF. CDR3 coding DNA: TGTGCCAGCAGCTTGACAGGGAACACTGAAGCTTTCTTT. This chain connects TRBV9 to TRBJ1-1; D possibly corresponds to TRBD1 (6 bases). This CDR3 has 13 residues. Trimming took off 4 bases at V and 1 base at J, with 8 bases between the two ends. Germline CDR1 SGDLS, CDR2 YYNGEE.

The CDR3 DNA is TGTGCCAGCAGTTACTCGCTTACAGCTTATGGCTACACCTTC. Its protein product is CASSYSLTAYGYTF. This chain uses TRBV6-5 with TRBJ1-2; no firm D call. Germline values: CDR1 MNHEY, CDR2 SVGAGI. V lost 0 bases and J 5 bases, leaving 10 bases between the germline ends. This CDR3 has 14 amino acids.

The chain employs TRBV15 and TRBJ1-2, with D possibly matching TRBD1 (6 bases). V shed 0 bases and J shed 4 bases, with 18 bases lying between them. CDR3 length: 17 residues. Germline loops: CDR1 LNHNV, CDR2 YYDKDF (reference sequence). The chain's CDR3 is CATSRDTEDRWGYGYTF. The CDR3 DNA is TGTGCCACCAGCAGAGACACCGAGGACAGATGGGGCTATGGCTACACCTTC. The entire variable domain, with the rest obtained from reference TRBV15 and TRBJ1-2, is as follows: DAMVIQNPRYQVTQFGKPVTLSCSQTLNHNVMYWYQQKSSQAPKLLFHYYDKDFNNEADTPDNFQSRRPNTSFCFLDIRSPGLGDTAMYLCATSRDTEDRWGYGYTFGSGTRLTVV.

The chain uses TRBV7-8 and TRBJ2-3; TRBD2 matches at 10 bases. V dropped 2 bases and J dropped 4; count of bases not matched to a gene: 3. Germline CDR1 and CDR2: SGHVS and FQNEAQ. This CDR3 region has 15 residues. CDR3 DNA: TGTGCCAGCAGCTTAAAAGCGGGGGGGGCAGATACGCAGTATTTT. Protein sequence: CASSLKAGGADTQYF.

CDR3 nucleotides: TGCAGCGTTGTAGGGCGGACCTACGAGCAGTACTTC. Translation: CSVVGRTYEQYF. The chain has TRBV29-1 and TRBJ2-7, with D unresolved. The V gene lost 4 bases and the J gene lost 2 bases, with 9 bases spanning the gap. This CDR3 contains 12 residues. In germline, CDR1 is SQVTM, CDR2 ANQGSEA.

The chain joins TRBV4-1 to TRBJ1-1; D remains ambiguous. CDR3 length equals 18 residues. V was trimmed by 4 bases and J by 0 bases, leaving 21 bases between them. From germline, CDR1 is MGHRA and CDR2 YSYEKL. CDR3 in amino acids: CASSPEIALARMNTEAFF. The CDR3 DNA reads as TGCGCCAGCAGCCCCGAAATCGCACTAGCAAGGATGAACACTGAAGCTTTCTTT.

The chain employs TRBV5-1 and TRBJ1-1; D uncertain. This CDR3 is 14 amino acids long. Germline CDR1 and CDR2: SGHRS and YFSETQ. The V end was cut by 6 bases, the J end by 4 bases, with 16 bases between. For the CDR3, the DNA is TGCGCCAGCACCTCCACTCTAGAGGTCACTGAAGCTTTCTTT. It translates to CASTSTLEVTEAFF. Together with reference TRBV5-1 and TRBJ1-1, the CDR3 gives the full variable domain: KAGVTQTPRYLIKTRGQQVTLSCSPISGHRSVSWYQQTPGQGLQFLFEYFSETQRNKGNFPGRFSGRQFSNSRSEMNVSTLELGDSALYLCASTSTLEVTEAFFGQGTRLTVV.

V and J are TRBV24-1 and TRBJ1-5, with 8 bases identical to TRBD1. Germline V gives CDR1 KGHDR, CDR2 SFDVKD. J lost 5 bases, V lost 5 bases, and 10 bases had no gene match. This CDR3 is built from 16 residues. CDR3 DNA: TGTGCCACCAGTGGACCGACAGGGGATAGAGATCAGCCCCAGCATTTT. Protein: CATSGPTGDRDQPQHF.

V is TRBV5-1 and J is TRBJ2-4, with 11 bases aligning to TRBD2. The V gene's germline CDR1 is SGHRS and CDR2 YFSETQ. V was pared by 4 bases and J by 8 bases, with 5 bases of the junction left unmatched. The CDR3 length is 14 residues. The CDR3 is CASSPGTSGYIQYF. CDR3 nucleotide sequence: TGCGCCAGCAGCCCGGGGACTAGCGGCTACATTCAGTACTTC.

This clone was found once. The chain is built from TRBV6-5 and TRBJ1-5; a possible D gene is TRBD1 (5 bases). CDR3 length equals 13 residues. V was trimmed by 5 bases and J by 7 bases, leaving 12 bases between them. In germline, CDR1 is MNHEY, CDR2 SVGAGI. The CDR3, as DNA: TGTGCCAGCAGTACCAACGACAGACAGCCCCAGCATTTT. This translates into CASSTNDRQPQHF.

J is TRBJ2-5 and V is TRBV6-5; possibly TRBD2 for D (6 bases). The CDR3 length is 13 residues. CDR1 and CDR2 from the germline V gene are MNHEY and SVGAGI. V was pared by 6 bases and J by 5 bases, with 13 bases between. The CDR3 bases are TGTGCCAGCAGCAGGGACTTCGGGGAGACCCAGTACTTC. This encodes CASSRDFGETQYF.

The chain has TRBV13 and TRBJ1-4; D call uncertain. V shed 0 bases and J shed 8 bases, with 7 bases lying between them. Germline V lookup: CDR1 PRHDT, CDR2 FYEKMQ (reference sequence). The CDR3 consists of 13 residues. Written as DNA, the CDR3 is TGTGCCAGCAGCTTAGGAAGTAGGGAAAAACTGTTTTTT. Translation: CASSLGSREKLFF.

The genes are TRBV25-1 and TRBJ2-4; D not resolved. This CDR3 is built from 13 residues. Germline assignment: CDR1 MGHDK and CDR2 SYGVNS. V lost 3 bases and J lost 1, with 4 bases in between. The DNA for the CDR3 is TGTGCCAGCAGTGATCGGGCCAAAAACATTCAGTACTTC. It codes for CASSDRAKNIQYF. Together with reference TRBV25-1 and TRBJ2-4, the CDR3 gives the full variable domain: EADIYQTPRYLVIGTGKKITLECSQTMGHDKMYWYQQDPGMELHLIHYSYGVNSTEKGDLSSESTVSRIRTEHFPLTLESARPSHTSQYLCASSDRAKNIQYFGAGTRLSVL.